The rows below give T cell receptor beta chains drawn from one sample of a study of cytomegalovirus exposure and HLA in healthy donors. The method was immunoSEQ multiplex PCR; TCRdb's version includes in-frame clones alone and lacks a portion of them. The table lists roughly 200,000 clones, approximately 85% of them singletons, with around 1.4% in the top ten. Specimen: PBMCs. The receptors originated from a girl aged 10-17 years in good health and CMV-seropositive. Each CDR3 is given with its conserved first and last residue. The D gene is left open where the match is weak. Only part of the rows carry a size: once, few, many, or a class if the clone is expanded.

v_gene: TRBV6-5
j_gene: TRBJ1-1
abundance: few
d_gene: .
CDR3aa: CASGQRYEAFF
CDR3nt: TGTGCCAGCGGCCAGAGGTATGAAGCTTTCTTT

v_gene: TRBV19
j_gene: TRBJ1-1
abundance: .
d_gene: TRBD1
CDR3aa: CASSPLDRDAAEAFF
CDR3nt: TGTGCCAGTAGTCCGCTCGACAGGGATGCGGCTGAAGCTTTCTTT

v_gene: TRBV6-5
j_gene: TRBJ1-1
abundance: .
d_gene: TRBD1
CDR3aa: CASKSTGSNTEAFF
CDR3nt: TGTGCCAGCAAATCGACAGGGTCAAACACTGAAGCTTTCTTT

v_gene: TRBV7-8
j_gene: TRBJ2-5
abundance: once
d_gene: .
CDR3aa: CASSLVRTYQETQYF
CDR3nt: TGTGCCAGCAGCTTAGTTCGGACATACCAAGAGACCCAGTACTTC

v_gene: TRBV5-7
j_gene: TRBJ1-3
abundance: .
d_gene: .
CDR3aa: CASSLGERVTGNTIYF
CDR3nt: TGTGCCAGCAGCTTGGGTGAGCGGGTGACTGGAAACACCATATATTTT

v_gene: TRBV9
j_gene: TRBJ2-3
abundance: .
d_gene: TRBD1
CDR3aa: CASSVGDRVVDTQYF
CDR3nt: TGTGCCAGCAGCGTGGGGGACAGGGTCGTAGATACGCAGTATTTT

v_gene: TRBV14
j_gene: TRBJ2-6
abundance: .
d_gene: .
CDR3aa: CASSHGGVGANVLTF
CDR3nt: TGTGCCAGCAGCCACGGAGGGGTAGGGGCCAACGTCCTGACTTTC

v_gene: TRBV6-5
j_gene: TRBJ2-3
abundance: few
d_gene: .
CDR3aa: CASSYLNRADTQYF
CDR3nt: TGTGCCAGCAGTTACTTAAACAGGGCCGATACGCAGTATTTT

v_gene: TRBV6-1
j_gene: TRBJ1-2
abundance: .
d_gene: .
CDR3aa: CASSSPLISDYGYTF
CDR3nt: TGTGCCAGCAGTTCTCCCCTCATTAGCGACTATGGCTACACCTTC

v_gene: TRBV19
j_gene: TRBJ1-6
abundance: .
d_gene: TRBD1
CDR3aa: CASSPGTGGNSPLHF
CDR3nt: TGTGCCAGTAGTCCCGGGACAGGGGGGAATTCACCCCTCCACTTT

v_gene: TRBV6-1
j_gene: TRBJ1-2
abundance: .
d_gene: TRBD1
CDR3aa: CASSESLGTGDGYTF
CDR3nt: TGTGCCAGCAGTGAAAGTTTAGGGACAGGGGATGGCTACACCTTC

v_gene: TRBV18
j_gene: TRBJ1-5
abundance: .
d_gene: TRBD1
CDR3aa: CASSPTGTGDSNQPQHF
CDR3nt: TGTGCCAGCTCACCTACCGGGACAGGGGATAGCAATCAGCCCCAGCATTTT

v_gene: TRBV18
j_gene: TRBJ2-7
abundance: .
d_gene: .
CDR3aa: CASSPGQNSYEQYF
CDR3nt: TGTGCCAGCTCACCAGGGCAGAACTCCTACGAGCAGTACTTC

v_gene: TRBV7-9
j_gene: TRBJ1-2
abundance: .
d_gene: TRBD1
CDR3aa: CASSLVRSRDREDGYTF
CDR3nt: TGTGCCAGCAGCTTAGTAAGGAGCCGGGACAGGGAGGATGGCTACACCTTC

v_gene: TRBV27
j_gene: TRBJ2-3
abundance: once
d_gene: .
CDR3aa: CASSSGPSGLPTDTQYF
CDR3nt: TGTGCCAGCTCCTCCGGGCCCTCGGGACTCCCGACAGATACGCAGTATTTT

v_gene: TRBV6-6
j_gene: TRBJ1-2
abundance: .
d_gene: .
CDR3aa: CASSYSSGSGGGYTF
CDR3nt: TGTGCCAGCAGTTACTCGAGCGGGAGTGGAGGTGGCTACACCTTC

v_gene: TRBV6-1
j_gene: TRBJ2-7
abundance: .
d_gene: .
CDR3aa: CASSDFYEQYF
CDR3nt: TGTGCCAGCAGCGACTTCTACGAGCAGTACTTC

v_gene: TRBV9
j_gene: TRBJ1-2
abundance: once
d_gene: TRBD1
CDR3aa: CASSVTGTGGYYGYTF
CDR3nt: TGTGCCAGCAGCGTAACCGGGACAGGGGGTTACTATGGCTACACCTTC

v_gene: TRBV7-9
j_gene: TRBJ1-4
abundance: .
d_gene: TRBD1
CDR3aa: CSSSRTQGGFYEKLFF
CDR3nt: TGTTCCAGCAGCCGGACACAGGGGGGCTTTTATGAAAAACTGTTTTTT

v_gene: TRBV11-2
j_gene: TRBJ2-5
abundance: .
d_gene: TRBD2
CDR3aa: CASSFASGGGETQYF
CDR3nt: TGTGCCAGCAGCTTCGCTAGCGGGGGTGGGGAGACCCAGTACTTC

v_gene: TRBV25-1
j_gene: TRBJ2-7
abundance: .
d_gene: .
CDR3aa: CASSTGLGYEQYF
CDR3nt: TGTGCCAGCAGCACAGGTTTGGGGTACGAGCAGTACTTC

v_gene: TRBV9
j_gene: TRBJ2-5
abundance: .
d_gene: .
CDR3aa: CASSVDSGETQYF
CDR3nt: TGTGCCAGCAGCGTAGACTCGGGGGAGACCCAGTACTTC

v_gene: TRBV2
j_gene: TRBJ1-5
abundance: .
d_gene: .
CDR3aa: CASTITPETNSNQPQHF
CDR3nt: TGTGCCAGCACCATCACTCCCGAGACAAATAGCAATCAGCCCCAGCATTTT

v_gene: TRBV5-1
j_gene: TRBJ2-3
abundance: few
d_gene: .
CDR3aa: CASSLGQSTDTQYF
CDR3nt: TGCGCCAGCAGCTTGGGGCAAAGCACAGATACGCAGTATTTT

v_gene: TRBV9
j_gene: TRBJ2-1
abundance: few
d_gene: TRBD2
CDR3aa: CASSVEASGGDNEQFF
CDR3nt: TGTGCCAGCAGCGTAGAGGCTAGCGGGGGAGACAATGAGCAGTTCTTC

v_gene: TRBV19
j_gene: TRBJ2-1
abundance: .
d_gene: TRBD1
CDR3aa: CASSTRTGRYNEQFF
CDR3nt: TGTGCCAGTAGTACCAGGACAGGGAGGTACAATGAGCAGTTCTTC

v_gene: TRBV19
j_gene: TRBJ2-7
abundance: .
d_gene: .
CDR3aa: CASSDRYEQYF
CDR3nt: TGTGCCAGTAGCGACAGATACGAGCAGTACTTC

v_gene: TRBV6-5
j_gene: TRBJ2-3
abundance: .
d_gene: .
CDR3aa: CASTLGGGPTDTQYF
CDR3nt: TGTGCCAGCACCCTAGGGGGGGGTCCCACAGATACGCAGTATTTT

v_gene: TRBV15
j_gene: TRBJ1-2
abundance: once
d_gene: .
CDR3aa: CATSRERGFNYGYTF
CDR3nt: TGTGCCACCAGCAGAGAACGAGGGTTTAACTATGGCTACACCTTC

v_gene: TRBV15
j_gene: TRBJ2-7
abundance: .
d_gene: TRBD1
CDR3aa: CATSRDRVDEQYF
CDR3nt: TGTGCCACCAGCAGGGACAGGGTTGACGAGCAGTACTTC

v_gene: TRBV6-1
j_gene: TRBJ1-2
abundance: .
d_gene: .
CDR3aa: CASSDRDASGYTF
CDR3nt: TGTGCCAGCAGTGACAGGGATGCAAGTGGCTACACCTTC

v_gene: TRBV4-3
j_gene: TRBJ2-7
abundance: .
d_gene: TRBD2
CDR3aa: CASSQEAPLAGGLYEQYF
CDR3nt: TGCGCCAGCAGCCAAGAGGCCCCGTTAGCGGGGGGCCTCTACGAGCAGTACTTC

v_gene: TRBV2
j_gene: TRBJ1-3
abundance: .
d_gene: TRBD1
CDR3aa: CASRDRTGGYGNTIYF
CDR3nt: TGTGCCAGCAGAGACAGGACAGGGGGGTATGGAAACACCATATATTTT

v_gene: TRBV5-4
j_gene: TRBJ2-5
abundance: .
d_gene: TRBD2
CDR3aa: CASSLLAGMQETQYF
CDR3nt: TGTGCCAGCAGCTTGTTAGCGGGGATGCAAGAGACCCAGTACTTC

v_gene: TRBV7-2
j_gene: TRBJ2-1
abundance: .
d_gene: TRBD1
CDR3aa: CASSSAYIPGTGNNEQFF
CDR3nt: TGTGCCAGCAGCTCCGCTTATATCCCCGGGACAGGGAACAATGAGCAGTTCTTC

v_gene: TRBV5-5
j_gene: TRBJ2-2
abundance: .
d_gene: TRBD1
CDR3aa: CASSLPQGALTGELFF
CDR3nt: TGTGCCAGCAGCCTTCCACAGGGGGCTCTAACCGGGGAGCTGTTTTTT

v_gene: TRBV6-5
j_gene: TRBJ1-1
abundance: few
d_gene: TRBD1
CDR3aa: CASSAGQGPRAFF
CDR3nt: TGTGCCAGCAGTGCGGGACAGGGCCCGCGCGCTTTCTTT

v_gene: TRBV7-2
j_gene: TRBJ1-4
abundance: .
d_gene: .
CDR3aa: CASSRVGTEKLFF
CDR3nt: TGTGCCAGCAGCCGGGTGGGTACCGAAAAACTGTTTTTT

v_gene: TRBV5-4
j_gene: TRBJ2-7
abundance: .
d_gene: TRBD2
CDR3aa: CASSLVAGGDYEQYF
CDR3nt: TGTGCCAGCAGCTTGGTTGCGGGGGGGGACTACGAGCAGTACTTC

v_gene: TRBV18
j_gene: TRBJ1-1
abundance: .
d_gene: .
CDR3aa: CASSPLRVTNTEAFF
CDR3nt: TGTGCCAGCTCACCACTGAGGGTGACGAACACTGAAGCTTTCTTT

v_gene: TRBV4-3
j_gene: TRBJ2-3
abundance: .
d_gene: TRBD2
CDR3aa: CASSQDLTTSGADTQYF
CDR3nt: TGCGCCAGCAGCCAAGACCTCACGACTAGCGGGGCAGATACGCAGTATTTT

v_gene: TRBV7-2
j_gene: TRBJ1-2
abundance: .
d_gene: TRBD1
CDR3aa: CASSLARQGERGYTF
CDR3nt: TGTGCCAGCAGCTTAGCGCGACAGGGGGAAAGGGGCTACACCTTC

v_gene: TRBV7-2
j_gene: TRBJ2-3
abundance: .
d_gene: .
CDR3aa: CASSLPSDTQYF
CDR3nt: TGTGCCAGCAGCTTACCATCCGATACGCAGTATTTT

v_gene: TRBV6-5
j_gene: TRBJ1-1
abundance: .
d_gene: TRBD1
CDR3aa: CASSYWTGWATEAFF
CDR3nt: TGTGCCAGCAGTTACTGGACAGGTTGGGCCACTGAAGCTTTCTTT

v_gene: TRBV27
j_gene: TRBJ1-2
abundance: .
d_gene: .
CDR3aa: CASSPQGGYGYTF
CDR3nt: TGTGCCAGCAGTCCACAGGGAGGGTATGGCTACACCTTC

v_gene: TRBV10-1
j_gene: TRBJ1-2
abundance: .
d_gene: TRBD1
CDR3aa: CASSLAGGDYGYTF
CDR3nt: TGCGCCAGCAGCCTCGCAGGGGGCGACTATGGCTACACCTTC

v_gene: TRBV2
j_gene: TRBJ1-5
abundance: .
d_gene: .
CDR3aa: CASSVGQGGQPQHF
CDR3nt: TGTGCCAGCAGTGTCGGGCAGGGAGGTCAGCCCCAGCATTTT